One and the same sample provided the 9 T cell receptor beta chains below, sequenced in a study of control samples from healthy donors and cancer patients. TCRdb's copy holds only in-frame clones and misses some; the assay was immunoSEQ multiplex PCR. This table holds some 110,000 clones, roughly 93% found once. Sequenced input: blood. The receptors originated from a man aged 30 to 45 in good health.

CDR3 DNA sequence: TGTGCCAGCAGTTTTACTAGCAATCAGCCCCAGCATTTT. Amino acid sequence: CASSFTSNQPQHF. This chain links TRBV12-3 or TRBV12-4 with TRBJ1-5, with D unresolved. This CDR3 spans 13 amino acids. V was clipped by 3 bases and J by 0 bases, with 3 bases between them.

The chain is built from TRBV6-6 and TRBJ2-7; TRBD2 agrees at 8 bases. Looked up from germline, CDR1 is MNHNY and CDR2 is SVGAGI (reference sequence). V lost 9 bases to trimming and J lost 5 bases; unmatched junction nucleotides: 12. The length of the CDR3 is 14 residues. The CDR3 DNA reads TGTGCCAGTACACCGGGACTAGGAGTGCACGAGCAGTACTTC. It specifies CASTPGLGVHEQYF.

The chain combines TRBV11-2 with TRBJ2-1; a possible D gene is TRBD2 (6 bases). This CDR3 has 16 amino acids. Per germline, CDR1 SGHAT and CDR2 FQNNGV. Trimming took off 5 bases at V and 0 bases at J, with 14 bases between the two ends. CDR3 protein: CASSLGRGSSYNEQFF. CDR3 DNA: TGTGCCAGCAGCCTTGGGCGGGGCAGCTCCTACAATGAGCAGTTCTTC.

This chain links TRBV15 with TRBJ1-1, with 8 bases identical to TRBD1. The CDR3 totals 14 residues. The germline V gene encodes CDR1 LNHNV and CDR2 YYDKDF (reference sequence). Trimming removed 3 bases from V and 6 bases from J; junction bases left unmatched: 6. CDR3 loop: CATSSRTGSPEAFF. The CDR3 bases are TGTGCCACCAGCAGCCGGACAGGGAGCCCTGAAGCTTTCTTT.

CDR3 nucleotides: TGTGCCAGCACCGACGGGCAGGCGGGGAGCACAGATACGCAGTATTTT. This gives the protein CASTDGQAGSTDTQYF. The gene calls are TRBV2 and TRBJ2-3; possibly TRBD2 for D (6 bases). Trimming pared 7 bases from V and 0 bases from J, leaving 17 bases between. From germline, CDR1 is SNHLY and CDR2 FYNNEI. This CDR3 is 16 amino acids long.

The chain uses TRBV5-1 and TRBJ2-1; no reliable D call. The V gene lost 1 base and the J gene lost 0 bases, with 8 bases spanning the gap. Germline V gene data show CDR1 as SGHRS and CDR2 as YFSETQ. CDR3 length equals 15 residues. CDR3 protein: CASSLTDSSYNEQFF. As DNA, the CDR3 is TGCGCCAGCAGCTTGACGGATAGCTCCTACAATGAGCAGTTCTTC.

The V and J genes are TRBV9 and TRBJ2-7; D perhaps matches TRBD1 (6 bases). V lost 4 bases and J lost 0, with 23 bases in between. The CDR3 runs 18 residues. Germline V gives CDR1 SGDLS, CDR2 YYNGEE. CDR3 nucleotides: TGTGCCAGCAGCTACCGGGACACCAACTTCAGGAGCTCCTACGAGCAGTACTTC. It encodes CASSYRDTNFRSSYEQYF.

V and J are TRBV3-1 (or the pseudogene TRBV3-2) and TRBJ2-6; 8 bases map to TRBD2. V was clipped by 7 bases and J by 1 base; unmatched bases: 6. Per germline, CDR1 LGHDT and CDR2 YNNKEL (reference sequence). The CDR3 runs 16 residues. CDR3 in DNA: TGTGCCAGCACCGCCGGGGGGGCTTCTGGGGCCAACGTCCTGACTTTC. Encoded protein: CASTAGGASGANVLTF.

This rearrangement joins TRBV2 to TRBJ1-5; no firm D call. Trimming stripped 3 bases from V and 0 bases from J, with 12 bases between. CDR1 and CDR2 from the germline V gene are SNHLY and FYNNEI. The length of the CDR3 is 16 residues. The CDR3 nucleotides read TGTGCCAGCAGTGATAGGCACGTCTATAGCAATCAGCCCCAGCATTTT. Encoded protein: CASSDRHVYSNQPQHF.